This TCR beta chain derives from a study of blood T cell repertoires in COVID-19. Study as a whole: COVID-19 samples collected from the United States, Italy and Spain covered acute and convalescent phases.

V shed 6 bases and J shed 0 bases, with 15 bases lying between them. Germline V CDR1 and CDR2: MNHEY, SVGEGT. The CDR3 has 15 residues. This clone was picked up one time. TCRdb keeps only in-frame clones here, not all; method: immunoSEQ multiplex PCR. There are about 170,000 clones in the sample; more than 75% occur only once, and 2% to 2.5% lies in the top ten. The chain links TRBV6-2 or TRBV6-3 to TRBJ2-7, with D possibly TRBD1 on 6 matching bases. The clonotype originates from a man between 45 and 60 years old who had recovered from COVID-19. Sequences were obtained from peripheral blood. The CDR3 nucleotides read TGTGCCAGCAGCCTCACAGGGACGAGCTCCTACGAGCAGTACTTC. It specifies CASSLTGTSSYEQYF.